This is a list of T cell receptor beta chains from one sample in a study of CD8 T cells in ankylosing spondylitis. TCRdb used MiXCR to reprocess the 5' RACE reads, holding one entry per CDR3 protein. The repertoire holds about 150,000 distinct CDR3 sequences, with under 45% as singletons. Sequenced input: synovial fluid, either unsorted or a sorted T cell fraction (not recorded which). These receptors came from a male donor with ankylosing spondylitis. Each CDR3 is given with its conserved first and last residue. Fields, in order: clone size, D gene, J gene, V gene, CDR3 DNA, CDR3 protein. A D gene is named only where the DNA matches it firmly. A clone size is listed for some rows: how often the clone was seen (once, few, many), or a class if it is expanded.

>-|-|TRBJ1-2|TRBV27
TGTGCCAGCAGTTTCCAAAACGGCCTCGGGATAGAAGGCTACACCTTC
CASSFQNGLGIEGYTF
>few|-|TRBJ2-7|TRBV12-3/TRBV12-4
TGTGCCAGCACCCCAGGTGGGACATCGTCCTACGAGCAGTACTTC
CASTPGGTSSYEQYF
>-|TRBD1|TRBJ2-3|TRBV10-3
TGTGCCATCAGTTATTTTTGGACAGGGGTCACAGATACGCAGTATTTT
CAISYFWTGVTDTQYF
>few|-|TRBJ2-5|TRBV12-3/TRBV12-4
TGTGCCAGCAGTTTAGTCCCAGAGACCCAGTACTTC
CASSLVPETQYF
>many|-|TRBJ2-1|TRBV29-1
TGCAGCCTGCGAGGGGGGAGCTCCTACAATGAGCAGTTCTTC
CSLRGGSSYNEQFF
>few|-|TRBJ2-5|TRBV24-1
TGTGCCACCAGCGCTGGCACCTCAAGGCCCCAGTACTTC
CATSAGTSRPQYF
>few|-|TRBJ2-1|TRBV6-2/TRBV6-3
TGTGCCAGCAGCCCGGGACAATCCTACAATGAGCAGTTCTTC
CASSPGQSYNEQFF
>few|-|TRBJ2-6|TRBV10-3
TGTGCCATCAGTGATTTAGGGGTGGCGGACACTGGGGCCAACGTCCTGACTTTC
CAISDLGVADTGANVLTF
>-|-|TRBJ1-1|TRBV20-1
TGCAGTGCGTCCACCTTAGGGGGAGCTGAAGCTTTCTTT
CSASTLGGAEAFF
>-|TRBD1|TRBJ1-2|TRBV11-2
TGTGCCAGCAGCACTGGGACAGGCGCTAACTATGGCTACACCTTC
CASSTGTGANYGYTF
>-|-|TRBJ1-2|TRBV9
TGTGCCAGCACCAAGGGCCGGAGGAACATTAACTATGGCTACACCTTC
CASTKGRRNINYGYTF
>-|-|TRBJ2-1|TRBV6-1
TGTGCCAGCAGACAAGATTACGGGTGGGGACGGCAGTTCTTC
CASRQDYGWGRQFF
>few|-|TRBJ2-7|TRBV28
TGTGCCAGCACCCCTACGTGGGGTAGCTCCTACGAGCAGTACTTC
CASTPTWGSSYEQYF
>-|-|TRBJ2-3|TRBV6-6
TGTGCCAGCAGTTACATCAGTCCAGATACGCAGTATTTT
CASSYISPDTQYF
>-|-|TRBJ2-7|TRBV11-2
TGTGCCAGCAGCTTACCCGACGGAGACTACGAGCAGTACTTC
CASSLPDGDYEQYF
>few|TRBD2|TRBJ2-1|TRBV9
TGTGCCAGCAGCGTAGAAGAGACTAGCGGGAGACCTGAGCAGTTCTTC
CASSVEETSGRPEQFF
>-|-|TRBJ2-7|TRBV10-3
TGTGCCATTAAGGAGGGGAGCAGGGTTGACGAGCAGTACTTC
CAIKEGSRVDEQYF
>-|-|TRBJ2-7|TRBV3-1
TGTGCCAGTGGAGTGCAGTTTACCTACGAGCAGTACTTC
CASGVQFTYEQYF
>-|-|TRBJ1-1|TRBV7-9
TGTGCCAGCAGCGCACCAGGGGACACTGAAGCTTTCTTT
CASSAPGDTEAFF
>-|TRBD1|TRBJ2-5|TRBV14
TGTGCCAGCAGCCAAGTCCTTCAGGACAGGATGCAAGAGACCCAGTACTTC
CASSQVLQDRMQETQYF
>few|TRBD1|TRBJ1-1|TRBV5-1
TGCGCCAGCAGCTTGGTTCGTTGGGACAGGGGAGGTCCGCACACTGAAGCTTTCTTT
CASSLVRWDRGGPHTEAFF
>few|-|TRBJ1-1|TRBV11-2
TGTGCCAGCAGCTTGGGAGGGAGTTGGACTGAAGCTTTCTTT
CASSLGGSWTEAFF
>-|-|TRBJ2-3|TRBV18
TGTGCCAGCTCACCGCGGGCGCGGGGTACGCAGTATTTT
CASSPRARGTQYF
>-|-|TRBJ1-2|TRBV5-5
TGTGCCAGCAGCTTGACCTGGGACCGCTATGGCTACACCTTC
CASSLTWDRYGYTF
>-|-|TRBJ2-2|TRBV7-2
TGTGCCAGCAGCTTAGTTGAGGCCGGGGAGCTGTTTTTT
CASSLVEAGELFF
>-|-|TRBJ2-7|TRBV28
TGTGCCAGCAGTTTATTCTGGGGACGCGAGCAGTACTTC
CASSLFWGREQYF
>-|-|TRBJ2-7|TRBV7-9
TGTGCCAGCAGCTTGGACGGCTCCTACGAGCAGTACTTC
CASSLDGSYEQYF
>few|-|TRBJ2-5|TRBV20-1
TGCAGTGCTAGAAGGGCCCTTCAAGGGACCCAGTACTTC
CSARRALQGTQYF
>-|TRBD2|TRBJ2-1|TRBV6-1
TGTGCCAGCAGCCCTAGCGGGAGTATCCAATTGTACAATGAGCAGTTCTTC
CASSPSGSIQLYNEQFF
>-|-|TRBJ1-1|TRBV7-2
TGTGCCAGCAGCTTTAGCCCGCTACTATTTGAAGCTTTCTTT
CASSFSPLLFEAFF
>-|TRBD2|TRBJ2-7|TRBV27
TGTGCCAGCAGTTTGCGCGAGCGGGAGGCTTACGAGCAGTACTTC
CASSLREREAYEQYF
>-|-|TRBJ2-7|TRBV12-3/TRBV12-4
TGTGCCAGCAGTTTCCCTCGGGCGAAGTCCTACGAGCAGTACTTC
CASSFPRAKSYEQYF
>few|-|TRBJ2-7|TRBV7-2
TGTGCCAGCAGGCTCACAGGGTCCGGCTACGAGCAGTACTTC
CASRLTGSGYEQYF
>many|-|TRBJ2-3|TRBV11-3
TGTGCCAGCAGCTTGAGGACTGGAGAGACAGATACGCAGTATTTT
CASSLRTGETDTQYF
>-|TRBD2|TRBJ2-5|TRBV18
TGTGCCAGCTCACCCGTATTTATTAGCGGGGGCCGACAAGAGACCCAGTACTTC
CASSPVFISGGRQETQYF
>-|-|TRBJ1-2|TRBV10-3
TGTGCCATCAGTGGCCCCTTGGTAGAATATGGCTACACCTTC
CAISGPLVEYGYTF
>-|-|TRBJ2-3|TRBV28
TGTGCCAGCAGTTTCCTACGATCGTCAGATACGCAGTATTTT
CASSFLRSSDTQYF
>-|TRBD2|TRBJ2-7|TRBV7-2
TGTGCCAGCAGCCCGGGACTAGCGGTAGACTACGAGCAGTACTTC
CASSPGLAVDYEQYF
>few|TRBD1|TRBJ2-1|TRBV5-1
TGCGCCAGCAGCACCCGGACAGGTATAGCCTACAATGAGCAGTTCTTC
CASSTRTGIAYNEQFF
>many|-|TRBJ2-7|TRBV27
TGTGCCAGCAGCCCCTCCCGAGACAATTACGACGAGCAGTACTTC
CASSPSRDNYDEQYF
>-|TRBD2|TRBJ2-3|TRBV29-1
TGCAGCGTTGAGCTAGCGGAGATCACAGATACGCAGTATTTT
CSVELAEITDTQYF
>-|TRBD2|TRBJ2-1|TRBV28
TGTGCCAGCATCCCGCTGTTTAGCGGGAGAGATGAGCAGTTCTTC
CASIPLFSGRDEQFF
>-|TRBD2|TRBJ2-1|TRBV7-9
TGTGCCAGCAGCTTAGGGACTAGCGGGGACTACAATGAGCAGTTCTTC
CASSLGTSGDYNEQFF
>-|-|TRBJ2-3|TRBV12-3/TRBV12-4
TGTGCCAGCAGTTTAGTCGTGAATCGGGCAGATACGCAGTATTTT
CASSLVVNRADTQYF
>-|-|TRBJ2-3|TRBV5-1
TGCGCCAGCAGCCTCTTGGGACTTCCTTTCTTGGATACGCAGTATTTT
CASSLLGLPFLDTQYF
>-|TRBD1|TRBJ2-7|TRBV5-1
TGCGCCAGCAGCTTGACGACAGGGGCCGGGCCCCTGCGCGAGCAGTACTTC
CASSLTTGAGPLREQYF
>few|TRBD2|TRBJ2-1|TRBV10-3
TGTGCCATCAGTGAGAGCAACGCTAGCGGGGATAACAATGAGCAGTTCTTC
CAISESNASGDNNEQFF
>-|-|TRBJ2-1|TRBV13
TGTGCCAGCATAGGGACGGCCTACAATGAGCAGTTCTTC
CASIGTAYNEQFF
>-|TRBD2|TRBJ2-7|TRBV7-2
TGTGCCAGCAGCTTAGACGGGGGGGGGCCCTACGAGCAGTACTTC
CASSLDGGGPYEQYF
>few|-|TRBJ2-1|TRBV11-3
TGTGCCAGCAGCTTAGTTACGGCTCCTAAGTATGAGCAGTTCTTC
CASSLVTAPKYEQFF
>once|TRBD1|TRBJ1-2|TRBV7-9
TGTGCCAGCAGCGCAACCTCGGACAGGCCCCCCTATGGCTACACCTTC
CASSATSDRPPYGYTF
>many|-|TRBJ1-5|TRBV7-9
TGTGCCAGCAGCCCTATGGGGGGAGCTCAGCCCCAGCATTTT
CASSPMGGAQPQHF
>-|TRBD1|TRBJ2-1|TRBV5-1
TGCGCCAGCAGCGTAGTACAGGGGGCCTACAATGAGCAGTTCTTC
CASSVVQGAYNEQFF
>-|TRBD2|TRBJ2-5|TRBV11-1
TGTGCCAGCAGCTCAACCGGGACTAATTTGGGGCCCCGTGAGACCCAGTACTTC
CASSSTGTNLGPRETQYF
>few|-|TRBJ1-2|TRBV6-5
TGTGCCAGCAGCCCGGGCCTCTCTGGGGGCTACACCTTC
CASSPGLSGGYTF
>few|TRBD1|TRBJ2-7|TRBV12-3/TRBV12-4
TGTGCCAGCAGCCCCGGGACAGGGATCCGCGAGCAGTACTTC
CASSPGTGIREQYF
>few|-|TRBJ1-2|TRBV5-1
TGCGCCAGCAGCGATCCTCACAGGGATGGCTACACCTTC
CASSDPHRDGYTF